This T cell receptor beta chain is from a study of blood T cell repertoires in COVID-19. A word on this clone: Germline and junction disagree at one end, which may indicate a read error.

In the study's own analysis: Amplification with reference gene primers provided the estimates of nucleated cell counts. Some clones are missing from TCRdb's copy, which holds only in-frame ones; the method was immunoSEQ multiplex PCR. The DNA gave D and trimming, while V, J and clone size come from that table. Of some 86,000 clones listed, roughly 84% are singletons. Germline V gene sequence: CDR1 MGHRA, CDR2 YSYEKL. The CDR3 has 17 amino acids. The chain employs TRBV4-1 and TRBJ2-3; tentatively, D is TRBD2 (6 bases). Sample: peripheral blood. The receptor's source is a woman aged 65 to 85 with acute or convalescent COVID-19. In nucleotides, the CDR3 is TGCGCCAGCAGCCAAGTAAGGGACCGCGGGGAAACAGTTACGCAGTATTTT. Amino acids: CASSQVRDRGETVTQYF.